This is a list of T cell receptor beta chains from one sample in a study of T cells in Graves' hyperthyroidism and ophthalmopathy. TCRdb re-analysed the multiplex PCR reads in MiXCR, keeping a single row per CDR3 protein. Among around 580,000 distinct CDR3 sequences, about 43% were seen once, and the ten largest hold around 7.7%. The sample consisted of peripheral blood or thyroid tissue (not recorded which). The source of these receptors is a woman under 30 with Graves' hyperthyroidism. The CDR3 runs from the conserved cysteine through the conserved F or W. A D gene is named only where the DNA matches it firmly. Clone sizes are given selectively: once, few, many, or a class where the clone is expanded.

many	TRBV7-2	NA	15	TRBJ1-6	CASSTLPGFYSPLHF	TGTGCCAGCAGCACGCTCCCCGGTTTCTATTCACCCCTCCACTTT
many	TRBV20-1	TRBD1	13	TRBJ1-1	CSASQGASTEAFF	TGCAGTGCTAGTCAGGGGGCGAGCACTGAAGCTTTCTTT
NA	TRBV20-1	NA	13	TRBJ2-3	CSARASGTDTQYF	TGCAGTGCTAGAGCAAGCGGCACAGATACGCAGTATTTT
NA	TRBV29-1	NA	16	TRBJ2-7	CSSLKSLGVSPYERYF	TGCAGCAGTTTAAAGTCGTTGGGGGTGTCCCCCTACGAGCGGTACTTC
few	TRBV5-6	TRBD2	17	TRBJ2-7	CASSLGGGIAGAYEQYF	TGTGCCAGCAGCTTGGGAGGTGGAATAGCGGGGGCCTACGAGCAGTACTTC
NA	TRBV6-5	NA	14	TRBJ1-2	CASLPEADYYGYTF	TGTGCCAGCCTCCCCGAAGCGGATTACTATGGCTACACCTTC
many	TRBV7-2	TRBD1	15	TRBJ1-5	CASSWTGGPNQPQHF	TGTGCCAGCAGCTGGACAGGGGGCCCCAATCAGCCCCAGCATTTT
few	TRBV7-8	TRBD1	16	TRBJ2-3	CASSFSFDRGRDTQYF	TGTGCCAGCAGCTTTTCCTTCGACAGGGGAAGGGATACGCAGTATTTT
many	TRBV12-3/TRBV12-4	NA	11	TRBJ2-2	CASSLPGELFF	TGTGCCAGCAGTTTACCCGGGGAGCTGTTTTTT
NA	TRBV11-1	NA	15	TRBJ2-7	CASSAAGLGTGELYF	TGTGCCAGCAGCGCCGCAGGCTTAGGCACCGGGGAGCTGTACTTC
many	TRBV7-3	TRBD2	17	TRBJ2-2	CASSLEASGRWTGELFF	TGTGCCAGCAGCTTAGAGGCTAGCGGGAGGTGGACCGGGGAGCTGTTTTTT
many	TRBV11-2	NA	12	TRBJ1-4	CASSSEAEKLFF	TGTGCCAGCAGCTCGGAGGCGGAAAAACTGTTTTTT
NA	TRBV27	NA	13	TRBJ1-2	CASSFGSGSGYTF	TGTGCCAGCAGTTTCGGGTCAGGGTCGGGCTACACCTTC
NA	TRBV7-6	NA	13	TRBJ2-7	CALSDFLPGEQYF	TGTGCCCTCTCGGACTTTCTTCCGGGCGAGCAGTACTTC
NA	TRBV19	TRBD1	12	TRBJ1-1	CASRQGWTEAFF	TGTGCCAGTCGACAGGGGTGGACTGAAGCTTTCTTT
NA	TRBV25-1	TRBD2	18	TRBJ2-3	CASSDLAAGLAGTDTQYF	TGTGCCAGCAGTGACTTAGCTGCGGGGCTAGCGGGAACAGATACGCAGTATTTT
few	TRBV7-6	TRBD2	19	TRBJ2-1	CASSLAGTSGPSSYNEQFF	TGTGCCAGCAGCTTAGCCGGGACTAGCGGGCCGAGCTCCTACAATGAGCAGTTCTTC
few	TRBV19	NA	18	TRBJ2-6	CASSGDEGVAVRANVLTF	TGTGCCAGTAGTGGGGACGAGGGGGTCGCCGTACGGGCCAACGTCCTGACTTTC
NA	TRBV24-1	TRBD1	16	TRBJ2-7	CATRDLGGQPVYEQYF	TGTGCCACCCGTGATTTAGGGGGACAGCCCGTCTACGAGCAGTACTTC
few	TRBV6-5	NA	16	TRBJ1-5	CASSPLAGYSNQPQHF	TGTGCCAGCAGCCCCCTGGCGGGGTATAGCAATCAGCCCCAGCATTTT
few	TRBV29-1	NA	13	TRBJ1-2	CSSRTAATYGYTF	TGCAGCTCCCGGACAGCTGCTACCTATGGCTACACCTTC
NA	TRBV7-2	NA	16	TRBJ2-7	CASSLGLAGPVYEQYF	TGTGCCAGCAGCTTAGGGTTGGCGGGGCCCGTCTACGAGCAGTACTTC
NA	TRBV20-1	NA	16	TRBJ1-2	CSASRAGRYLTMATGF	TGCAGTGCTAGCCGGGCAGGGAGGTATCTAACTATGGCCACAGGCTTC
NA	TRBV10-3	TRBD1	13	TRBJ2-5	CATLGQGEETQYF	TGTGCCACCCTGGGACAGGGTGAAGAGACCCAGTACTTC
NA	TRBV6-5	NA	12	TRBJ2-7	CASLGGKYERYF	TGTGCCAGCTTGGGCGGGAAGTACGAGCGGTACTTC
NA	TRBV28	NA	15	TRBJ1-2	CASSLNPRQLYGYTF	TGTGCCAGCAGTTTGAATCCTCGGCAACTCTATGGCTACACCTTC
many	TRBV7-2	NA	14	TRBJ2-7	CASSLGSSTYEQYF	TGTGCCAGCAGCTTAGGGAGCAGTACCTACGAGCAGTACTTC
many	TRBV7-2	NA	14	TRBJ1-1	CASSLDPRGTEAFF	TGTGCCAGCAGCTTAGACCCGCGAGGGACTGAAGCTTTCTTT
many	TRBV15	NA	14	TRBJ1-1	CATSRGSVNTEAFF	TGTGCCACCAGCAGAGGATCGGTGAACACTGAAGCTTTCTTT
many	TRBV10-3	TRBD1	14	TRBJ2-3	CAIQDRDSTDTQYF	TGTGCCATCCAGGACAGGGACTCCACAGATACGCAGTATTTT
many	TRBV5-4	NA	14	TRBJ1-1	CASSLGTMNTEAFF	TGTGCCAGCAGCTTGGGCACTATGAACACTGAAGCTTTCTTT
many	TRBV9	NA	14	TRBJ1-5	CASSVGGGNQPQHF	TGTGCCAGCAGCGTAGGAGGAGGCAATCAGCCCCAGCATTTT
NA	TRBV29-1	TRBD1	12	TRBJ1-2	CSVDQGADGYTF	TGCAGCGTTGATCAGGGGGCGGATGGCTACACCTTC
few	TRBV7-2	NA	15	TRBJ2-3	CASSLVPASADTQYF	TGTGCCAGCAGCTTAGTCCCGGCGAGCGCAGATACGCAGTATTTT
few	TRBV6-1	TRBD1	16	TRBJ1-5	CASSERPGQGNQPQHF	TGTGCCAGCAGTGAAAGGCCGGGACAGGGTAATCAGCCCCAGCATTTT
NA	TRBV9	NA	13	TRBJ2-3	CASSETFTDTQYF	TGTGCCAGCAGCGAAACTTTCACAGATACGCAGTATTTT